This T cell receptor (beta chain) was identified during a study of blood T cells in healthy people across ages. Study-wide background: There was about one barcoded beta molecule captured by template switching per two T cells. Study-level points and caveats: The fall in TCR beta diversity per million T cells was roughly linear with age.

Unmatched junction bases numbered 5, after V lost 3 bases and J lost 4 bases. This CDR3 is 16 amino acids long. CDR1 is KGHDR, CDR2 SFDVKD, per germline. Regarding this clonotype: Antigen specificity is unknown.

Using a J-beta primer mix together with a sample-barcoded 5' primer, a second PCR was run for 7 to 11 cycles. One entry per CDR3 protein, called by TCRdb with MiXCR from the 5' RACE reads. The repertoire holds 1.5 million to 2 million distinct CDR3 sequences, with roughly 49% as singletons. The chain recombines TRBV24-1 with TRBJ2-1, with TRBD1 matching over 10 bases. The sequence was collected from a woman in her thirties or forties in good health. The specimen sequenced was blood. CDR3: CATSDQTGGAYNEQFF. The DNA for the CDR3 is TGTGCCACCAGTGATCAGACAGGGGGCGCGTACAATGAGCAGTTCTTC.